Below are 30 T cell receptor beta chains sequenced from a single sample in a study of T-cell reconstitution after alpha-beta-depleted transplantation in children. A library of TCRbeta sequences, prepared with unique molecular identifiers, was generated. TCRdb itself ran the PCR reads through MiXCR, one entry per CDR3 protein. The sample has about 980,000 distinct CDR3 sequences; about 31% are singletons. This material consisted of PBMCs, mostly from graft donor cells, taken 360 days after TCRalphabeta/CD19-depleted stem cell transplant. The receptors come from a boy younger than two who had a stem cell transplant for SCID, so the T cells may come from the graft donor.

This clonotype was recorded many times. V gene TRBV5-6 combines with J gene TRBJ2-5; tentative D call: TRBD2 (6 bases). This CDR3 contains 13 residues. The germline V and J ends were trimmed by 4 bases and 0 bases, with 7 bases remaining between them. The germline CDR1 and CDR2 sequences are SGHDT and YYEEEE. The CDR3 sequence: CASSAGYQETQYF. CDR3 nucleotides: TGTGCCAGCAGCGCGGGATACCAAGAGACCCAGTACTTC.

The chain is built from TRBV20-1 and TRBJ2-7; 8 bases are a match to TRBD2. The CDR3 has 14 residues. In germline, CDR1 is DFQATT, CDR2 SNEGSKA (reference sequence). V gave up 3 bases and J gave up 7 bases; unmatched junction bases: 11. The CDR3 here is CSASTASGPGEQYF. CDR3 nucleotides: TGCAGTGCTAGTACGGCTAGCGGGCCGGGAGAGCAGTACTTC.

This clonotype is judged medium-sized (0.01 to 0.1%). V and J are TRBV12-3 or TRBV12-4 and TRBJ2-5; 9 nucleotides align to TRBD2. V dropped 6 bases and J dropped 1; count of bases not matched to a gene: 9. The CDR3 spans 16 residues. The CDR3 DNA reads as TGTGCCAGCAGCTCCGGGACTAGCTTGGGCCAAGAGACCCAGTACTTC. This translates into CASSSGTSLGQETQYF.

This clonotype appeared a few times. The chain couples TRBV24-1 to TRBJ2-2; D is ambiguous. CDR3 length: 14 amino acids. The germline CDR1 and CDR2 sequences are KGHDR and SFDVKD. V lost 6 bases and J 6 bases, leaving 13 bases between the germline ends. CDR3 protein: CATSRAGSAGELFF. The CDR3 bases are TGTGCCACCAGTCGGGCAGGCTCGGCCGGGGAGCTGTTTTTT.

The chain has TRBV5-1 and TRBJ2-3; 11 bases are shared with TRBD2. The CDR3 sequence is 17 residues long. J gave up 6 bases and V 4 bases, and 13 bases lay outside the gene matches. Looked up from germline, CDR1 is SGHRS and CDR2 is YFSETQ. CDR3: CASSPGLAVLRGDTQYF. The DNA of the CDR3 is TGCGCCAGCAGCCCGGGACTAGCGGTTCTGCGCGGGGATACGCAGTATTTT. The complete variable domain, with remaining parts taken from reference TRBV5-1 and TRBJ2-3, reads KAGVTQTPRYLIKTRGQQVTLSCSPISGHRSVSWYQQTPGQGLQFLFEYFSETQRNKGNFPGRFSGRQFSNSRSEMNVSTLELGDSALYLCASSPGLAVLRGDTQYFGPGTRLTVL.

The table lists this clonotype with a few counts. The V gene is TRBV12-3 or TRBV12-4, the J gene TRBJ2-2; D is possibly TRBD1 or TRBD2 (5 bases each). The CDR3 is made up of 16 amino acids. The V gene lost 3 bases and the J gene lost 0 bases, with 11 bases spanning the gap. The chain's CDR3 is CASSFLGAANTGELFF. CDR3 coding DNA: TGTGCCAGCAGTTTCCTCGGGGCCGCGAACACCGGGGAGCTGTTTTTT.

The sample holds a few counts of this clonotype. The V call is TRBV12-3 or TRBV12-4, the J call TRBJ1-5; 7 nucleotides line up with TRBD1. CDR3 length equals 16 residues. The V and J ends lost 5 bases and 0 bases, in that order; junction bases with no gene match: 7. This chain's CDR3 is CASSVGDSRSNQPQHF. CDR3 DNA sequence: TGTGCCAGCAGTGTCGGGGACAGTCGTAGCAATCAGCCCCAGCATTTT.

J is TRBJ2-3 and V is TRBV15; D possibly corresponds to TRBD1 (6 bases). CDR3 length equals 15 residues. Trimming took off 5 bases at V and 2 bases at J, with 14 bases between the two ends. The germline V gene encodes CDR1 LNHNV and CDR2 YYDKDF (reference sequence). The DNA for the CDR3 is TGTGCCACCAGCCCTATGGGGGCTAACACAGATACGCAGTATTTT. Residues: CATSPMGANTDTQYF.

V is TRBV13 and J is TRBJ2-3; D is perhaps TRBD1 or TRBD2 (5 bases each). Trimming removed 6 bases at V and 1 base at J, with 17 bases between. This CDR3 comprises 16 residues. CDR1 and CDR2 (germline): PRHDT, FYEKMQ (reference sequence). DNA of the CDR3: TGTGCCAGCAGTTTATACCGGGACGCGGGCACAGATACGCAGTATTTT. This sequence encodes CASSLYRDAGTDTQYF.

This clonotype occurred a few times. V and J are TRBV24-1 and TRBJ2-5; no definite D call. V was shortened by 5 bases and J by 4 bases, with 22 bases between the two germline ends. The CDR3 contains 17 residues. Germline CDR1 KGHDR, CDR2 SFDVKD. The CDR3: CATSAHVGSAVGETQYF. As DNA, the CDR3 is TGTGCCACCAGTGCCCATGTTGGGTCTGCTGTTGGAGAGACCCAGTACTTC.

This clonotype was seen many times. The V call is TRBV20-1, the J call TRBJ1-4; TRBD1 is a possible D gene (5 bases). CDR3 length equals 13 residues. Germline V gives CDR1 DFQATT, CDR2 SNEGSKA (reference sequence). The CDR3 reads CSAPQGTNEKLFF. In nucleotides, the CDR3 is TGCAGCGCCCCCCAGGGAACTAATGAAAAACTGTTTTTT.

The V call is TRBV10-3, the J call TRBJ1-5, with D possibly TRBD1 on 5 matching bases. The V and J ends lost 4 bases and 5 bases respectively, with 15 bases between them. The germline gives CDR1 ENHRY, CDR2 SYGVKD. The CDR3 covers 15 residues. In DNA, the CDR3 is TGTGCCATCAGTGCGTCCGGGACCAGGGATCAGCCCCAGCATTTT. This sequence encodes CAISASGTRDQPQHF.

This chain connects TRBV4-3 to TRBJ2-7; 10 bases match TRBD2. The CDR3 is 19 amino acids. V shed 0 bases and J 4 bases; nucleotides not matched to a gene: 15. Germline loops: CDR1 LGHNA, CDR2 YSLEER. The CDR3 region is CASSQDPPGLAGAKYEQYF. As DNA, the CDR3 is TGCGCCAGCAGCCAAGATCCCCCTGGGCTAGCGGGGGCCAAATACGAGCAGTACTTC.

The chain recombines TRBV3-1 with TRBJ2-5, with D tentatively TRBD2 (5 bases). The CDR3 length is 15 residues. Trimming removed 2 bases at V and 5 bases at J, with 15 bases between. Germline V lookup: CDR1 LGHDT, CDR2 YNNKEL (reference sequence). CDR3 bases: TGTGCCAGCAGCCAAATCACCGCTTCGGGGGAGACCCAGTACTTC. Amino acids: CASSQITASGETQYF.

This clonotype was seen a handful of times. The V gene is TRBV20-1, the J gene TRBJ2-3; D is perhaps TRBD2 (6 bases). The V end lost 5 bases, the J end lost 14 bases, and 23 bases lay between the germline ends. The CDR3 loop spans 13 amino acids. Looked up from germline, CDR1 is DFQATT and CDR2 is SNEGSKA (reference sequence). The CDR3 spells CSAWTLFGGVSYF. Here the CDR3 DNA reads TGCAGTGCTTGGACCCTCTTCGGAGGGGTTTCGTATTTT.

This clonotype showed up many times. The rearrangement links TRBV20-1 to TRBJ2-1; a weak D match, TRBD2 (5 bases). Germline loops: CDR1 DFQATT, CDR2 SNEGSKA (reference sequence). Trimming took off 5 bases at V and 8 bases at J, with 16 bases between the two ends. The CDR3 has 13 residues. In nucleotides, the CDR3 is TGCAGTGCTCAATCTTACGGGCGGGATGAGCAGTTCTTC. Translated, it gives CSAQSYGRDEQFF.

The V call is TRBV12-3 or TRBV12-4, the J call TRBJ1-2, with D hard to call. There are 14 residues in the CDR3. The ends were cut back, 2 bases at V and 0 bases at J, with 7 bases in the middle. This CDR3 reads CASSLYTSNYGYTF. The CDR3 DNA follows: TGTGCCAGCAGTTTATACACTTCTAACTATGGCTACACCTTC.

This clonotype was counted ten times or more. This sequence joins TRBV28 and TRBJ2-1; possible D gene TRBD2, 6 bases. CDR3 length: 15 amino acids. V shed 3 bases and J shed 0 bases, with 9 bases lying between them. Germline V lookup: CDR1 MDHEN, CDR2 SYDVKM. The CDR3 bases are TGTGCCAGCAGTTTCCAAGCGGGCTCCTACAATGAGCAGTTCTTC. It yields the protein CASSFQAGSYNEQFF.

There are a few counts of this clonotype. This rearrangement joins TRBV28 to TRBJ1-5; D ambiguous. V gave up 8 bases and J gave up 2 bases, with 13 bases separating them. CDR1 is MDHEN and CDR2 is SYDVKM in the germline V gene. The CDR3 contains 14 residues. CDR3 loop: CASGLNIGNQPQHF. The DNA of the CDR3 is TGTGCCAGCGGATTGAATATAGGCAATCAGCCCCAGCATTTT.

The CDR3 sequence: CSAKQGAREQFF. The CDR3 DNA reads TGCAGTGCCAAACAGGGGGCGCGGGAGCAGTTCTTC. The chain couples TRBV20-1 to TRBJ2-1; TRBD1 matches at 9 bases. Germline V lookup: CDR1 DFQATT, CDR2 SNEGSKA (reference sequence). CDR3 length: 12 residues. Losses at the gene ends were 6 bases for V and 10 bases for J; bases not matched to a gene: 7.

The DNA of the CDR3 is TGCAGTGCTTTAGCGGGGGGTATGGAAGAGACCCAGTACTTC. As protein: CSALAGGMEETQYF. The chain has TRBV20-1 and TRBJ2-5; 10 nucleotides line up with TRBD2. The V and J ends lost 5 bases and 3 bases, in that order; junction bases with no gene match: 6. Germline V lookup: CDR1 DFQATT, CDR2 SNEGSKA (reference sequence). The CDR3 contains 14 residues.

The rearrangement joins TRBV7-2 to TRBJ2-4, with D tentatively TRBD1 (5 bases). Trimming removed 1 base at V and 5 bases at J, with 18 bases between. Germline assignment: CDR1 SGHTA and CDR2 FQGNSA. The CDR3 consists of 17 residues. DNA of the CDR3: TGTGCCAGCAGCTTAGTGAGTGGTCAGGGAAGCGAAAACATTCAGTACTTC. Translating it yields CASSLVSGQGSENIQYF.

This clonotype has just a few counts. The rearrangement uses TRBV4-3 and TRBJ2-3; weak D call: TRBD2 (6 bases). V was trimmed by 4 bases and J by 2 bases, leaving 16 bases between them. The CDR3 has 16 amino acids. The V gene's germline CDR1 is LGHNA and CDR2 YSLEER. The CDR3 region is CASSPNSGADTDTQYF. CDR3 sequence (DNA): TGCGCCAGCAGCCCGAATAGCGGAGCCGACACAGATACGCAGTATTTT.

This clonotype was picked up a small number of times. The V and J genes are TRBV29-1 and TRBJ2-3; 7 positions agree with TRBD1. Germline V gene sequence: CDR1 SQVTM, CDR2 ANQGSEA. The junction had 14 bases not matched to a gene; V was cut back by 5 bases and J by 0 bases. The CDR3 consists of 17 residues. Here the CDR3 reads CSVTPDRKKFSTDTQYF. CDR3 sequence (DNA): TGCAGCGTTACCCCGGACAGGAAGAAGTTTAGCACAGATACGCAGTATTTT.

This clonotype has a handful of counts. Written as DNA, the CDR3 is TGCAGCGTCGCCAGGGGCCTCCAAGAGACCCAGTACTTC. Protein product: CSVARGLQETQYF. The rearrangement links TRBV29-1 to TRBJ2-5, with a weak D call TRBD1 (6 bases). This CDR3 has 13 amino acids. Trimming removed 6 bases at V and 1 base at J, with 12 bases between. The germline V gene encodes CDR1 SQVTM and CDR2 ANQGSEA.

This clonotype was found a few times. The rearrangement joins TRBV6-5 to TRBJ1-1; D not resolved. V lost 0 bases and J lost 10, with 18 bases in between. Germline V gives CDR1 MNHEY, CDR2 SVGAGI. The CDR3 runs 15 residues. The CDR3 here is CASSYSTASGRPAFF. The CDR3, as DNA: TGTGCCAGCAGTTACTCGACGGCGTCCGGGCGCCCAGCTTTCTTT.

The CDR3 is CASLKAGPTGELFF. In DNA, the CDR3 is TGTGCCAGCCTGAAAGCGGGGCCCACCGGGGAGCTGTTTTTT. The gene calls are TRBV12-3 or TRBV12-4 and TRBJ2-2; 7 bases map to TRBD2. The CDR3 is 14 residues long. V shed 8 bases, J shed 4 bases, and the junction held 7 bases outside the gene matches.

This clonotype was seen a handful of times. The J gene is TRBJ2-3, the V gene TRBV20-1, with TRBD2 identical over 10 bases. The CDR3 extends over 15 amino acids. V lost 0 bases and J lost 4; bases outside the gene matches: 4. In germline, CDR1 is DFQATT, CDR2 SNEGSKA (reference sequence). The CDR3 DNA is TGCAGTGCTAGAGATCGCGGACTAGCGGCAGATACGCAGTATTTT. It encodes CSARDRGLAADTQYF.

The V call is TRBV7-2, the J call TRBJ1-2, with D tentatively TRBD1 (5 bases). Looked up from germline, CDR1 is SGHTA and CDR2 is FQGNSA. This CDR3 has 14 amino acids. V lost 0 bases and J lost 7, with 12 bases in between. The CDR3: CASSLAMGGTGYTF. CDR3 in DNA: TGTGCCAGCAGCTTAGCGATGGGGGGGACTGGCTACACCTTC.

This clonotype was seen a few times. V and J are TRBV5-1 and TRBJ2-3; D gene ambiguous. The V end lost 1 base, the J end lost 6 bases, and 3 bases lay between the germline ends. Per germline, CDR1 SGHRS and CDR2 YFSETQ. CDR3 length: 11 residues. As DNA, the CDR3 is TGCGCCAGCAGCTTGTATGATACGCAGTATTTT. Its protein is CASSLYDTQYF.